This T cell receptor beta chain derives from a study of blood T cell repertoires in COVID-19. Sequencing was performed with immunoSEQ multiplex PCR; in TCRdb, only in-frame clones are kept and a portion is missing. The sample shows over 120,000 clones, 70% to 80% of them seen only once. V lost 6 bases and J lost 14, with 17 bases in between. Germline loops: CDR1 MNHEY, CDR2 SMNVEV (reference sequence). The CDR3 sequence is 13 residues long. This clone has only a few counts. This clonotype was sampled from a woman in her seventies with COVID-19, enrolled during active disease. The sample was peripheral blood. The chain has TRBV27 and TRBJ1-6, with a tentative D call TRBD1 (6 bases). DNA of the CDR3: TGTGCCAGCAGCAGGACAGCCCTGCTTTCCCTCCACTTT. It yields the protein CASSRTALLSLHF.